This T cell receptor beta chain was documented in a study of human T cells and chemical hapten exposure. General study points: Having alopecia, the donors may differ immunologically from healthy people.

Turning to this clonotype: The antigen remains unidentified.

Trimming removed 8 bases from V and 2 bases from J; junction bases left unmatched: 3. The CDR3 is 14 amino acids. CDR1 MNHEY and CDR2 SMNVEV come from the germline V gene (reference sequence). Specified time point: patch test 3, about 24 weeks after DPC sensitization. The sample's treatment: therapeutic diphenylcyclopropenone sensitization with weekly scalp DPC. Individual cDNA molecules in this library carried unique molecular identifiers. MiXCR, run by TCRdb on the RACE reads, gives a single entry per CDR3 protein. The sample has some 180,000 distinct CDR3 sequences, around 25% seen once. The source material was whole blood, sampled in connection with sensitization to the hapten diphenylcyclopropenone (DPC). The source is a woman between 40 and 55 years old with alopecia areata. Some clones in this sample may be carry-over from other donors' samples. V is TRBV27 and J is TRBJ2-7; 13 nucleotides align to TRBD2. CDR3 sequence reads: CASVGTSGTYEQYF. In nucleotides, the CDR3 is TGTGCCAGCGTGGGGACTAGCGGGACCTACGAGCAGTACTTC.